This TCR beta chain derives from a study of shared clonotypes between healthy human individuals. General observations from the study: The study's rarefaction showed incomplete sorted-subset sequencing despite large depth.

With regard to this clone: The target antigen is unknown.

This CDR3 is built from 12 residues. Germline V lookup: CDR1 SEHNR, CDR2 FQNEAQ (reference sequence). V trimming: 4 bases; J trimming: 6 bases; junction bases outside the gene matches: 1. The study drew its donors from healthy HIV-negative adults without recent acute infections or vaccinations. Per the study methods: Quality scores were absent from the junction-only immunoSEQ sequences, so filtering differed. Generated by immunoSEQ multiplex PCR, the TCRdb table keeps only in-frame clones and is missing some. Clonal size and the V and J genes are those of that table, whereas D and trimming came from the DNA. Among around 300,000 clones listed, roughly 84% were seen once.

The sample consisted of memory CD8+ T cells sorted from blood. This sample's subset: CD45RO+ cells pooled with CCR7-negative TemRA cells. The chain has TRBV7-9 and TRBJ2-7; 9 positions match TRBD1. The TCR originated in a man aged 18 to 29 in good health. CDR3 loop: CASSWTGAEQYF. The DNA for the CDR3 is TGTGCCAGCAGCTGGACAGGGGCCGAGCAGTACTTC.